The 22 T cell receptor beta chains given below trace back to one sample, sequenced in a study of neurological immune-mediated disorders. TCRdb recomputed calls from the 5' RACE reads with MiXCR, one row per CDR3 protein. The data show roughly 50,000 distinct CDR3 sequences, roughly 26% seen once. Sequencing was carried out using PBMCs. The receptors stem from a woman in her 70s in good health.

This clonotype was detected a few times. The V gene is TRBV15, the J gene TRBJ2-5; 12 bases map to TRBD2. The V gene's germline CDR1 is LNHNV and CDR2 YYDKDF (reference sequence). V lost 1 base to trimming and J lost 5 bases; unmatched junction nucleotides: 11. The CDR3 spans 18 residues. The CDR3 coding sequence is TGTGCCACCAGCAGAGTTCGGCTAGCGGGAGGGCCCGGCGAGACCCAGTACTTC. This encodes CATSRVRLAGGPGETQYF.

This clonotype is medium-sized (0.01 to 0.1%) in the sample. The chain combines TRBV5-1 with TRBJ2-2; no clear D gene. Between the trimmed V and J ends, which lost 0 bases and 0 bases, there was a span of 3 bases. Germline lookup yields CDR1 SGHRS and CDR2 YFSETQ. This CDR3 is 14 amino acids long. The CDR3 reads CASSLETNTGELFF. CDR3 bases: TGCGCCAGCAGCTTGGAGACGAACACCGGGGAGCTGTTTTTT. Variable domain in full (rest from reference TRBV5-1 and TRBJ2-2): KAGVTQTPRYLIKTRGQQVTLSCSPISGHRSVSWYQQTPGQGLQFLFEYFSETQRNKGNFPGRFSGRQFSNSRSEMNVSTLELGDSALYLCASSLETNTGELFFGEGSRLTVL.

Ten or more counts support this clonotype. The CDR3 here is CASRENYGYTF. The CDR3, as DNA: TGTGCCAGCAGGGAGAACTATGGCTACACCTTC. The rearrangement links TRBV7-2 to TRBJ1-2, with no clear D. Germline V lookup: CDR1 SGHTA, CDR2 FQGNSA. CDR3 size: 11 residues. The V gene lost 6 bases and the J gene lost 2 bases, with 4 bases spanning the gap. Combining the CDR3 with reference TRBV7-2 and TRBJ1-2 gives the whole variable domain GAGVSQSPSNKVTEKGKDVELRCDPISGHTALYWYRQSLGQGLEFLIYFQGNSAPDKSGLPSDRFSAERTGGSVSTLTIQRTQQEDSAVYLCASRENYGYTFGSGTRLTVV.

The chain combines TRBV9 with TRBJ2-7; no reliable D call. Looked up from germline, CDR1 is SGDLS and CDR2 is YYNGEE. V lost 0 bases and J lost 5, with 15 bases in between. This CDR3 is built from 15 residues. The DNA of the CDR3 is TGTGCCAGCAGCGTAGGAAGGTCGTTGGGCAACGAGCAGTACTTC. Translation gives CASSVGRSLGNEQYF. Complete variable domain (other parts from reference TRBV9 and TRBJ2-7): DSGVTQTPKHLITATGQRVTLRCSPRSGDLSVYWYQQSLDQGLQFLIQYYNGEERAKGNILERFSAQQFPDLHSELNLSSLELGDSALYFCASSVGRSLGNEQYFGPGTRLTVT.

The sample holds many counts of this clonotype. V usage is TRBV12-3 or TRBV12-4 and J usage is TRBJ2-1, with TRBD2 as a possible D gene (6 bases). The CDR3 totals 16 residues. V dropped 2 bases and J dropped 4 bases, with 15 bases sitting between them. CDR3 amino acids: CASSLRSGSFYNEQFF. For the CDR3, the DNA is TGTGCCAGCAGTTTAAGAAGCGGGTCTTTTTACAATGAGCAGTTCTTC.

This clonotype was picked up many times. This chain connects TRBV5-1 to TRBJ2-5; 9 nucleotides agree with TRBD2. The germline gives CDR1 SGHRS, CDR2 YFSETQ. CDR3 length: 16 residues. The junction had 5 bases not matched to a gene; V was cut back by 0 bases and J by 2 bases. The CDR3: CASSLVGLAGQETQYF. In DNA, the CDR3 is TGCGCCAGCAGCTTGGTTGGGCTAGCGGGGCAAGAGACCCAGTACTTC. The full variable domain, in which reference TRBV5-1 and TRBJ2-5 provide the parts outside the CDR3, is KAGVTQTPRYLIKTRGQQVTLSCSPISGHRSVSWYQQTPGQGLQFLFEYFSETQRNKGNFPGRFSGRQFSNSRSEMNVSTLELGDSALYLCASSLVGLAGQETQYFGPGTRLLVL.

The CDR3 loop reads CASSRDLYEQYF. In nucleotides, the CDR3 is TGTGCCAGCAGTCGTGACCTCTACGAGCAGTACTTC. This chain links TRBV7-9 with TRBJ2-7, with D unclear. The CDR3 contains 12 residues. The V gene lost 6 bases and the J gene lost 3 bases, with 9 bases spanning the gap. Germline values: CDR1 SEHNR, CDR2 FQNEAQ (reference sequence).

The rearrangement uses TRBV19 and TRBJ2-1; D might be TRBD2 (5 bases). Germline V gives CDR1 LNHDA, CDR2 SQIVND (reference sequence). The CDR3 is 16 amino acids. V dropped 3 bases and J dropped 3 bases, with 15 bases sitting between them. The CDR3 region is CASSMAMGASYNEQFF. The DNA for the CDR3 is TGTGCCAGTAGTATGGCCATGGGAGCGAGCTACAATGAGCAGTTCTTC.

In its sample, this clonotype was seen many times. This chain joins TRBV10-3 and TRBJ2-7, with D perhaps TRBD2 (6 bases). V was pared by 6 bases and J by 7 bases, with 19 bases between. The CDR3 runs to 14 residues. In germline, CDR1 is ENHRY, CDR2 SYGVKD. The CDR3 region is CAIREQGRAGEQYF. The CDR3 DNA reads TGTGCCATCAGAGAGCAGGGACGGGCGGGAGAGCAGTACTTC.

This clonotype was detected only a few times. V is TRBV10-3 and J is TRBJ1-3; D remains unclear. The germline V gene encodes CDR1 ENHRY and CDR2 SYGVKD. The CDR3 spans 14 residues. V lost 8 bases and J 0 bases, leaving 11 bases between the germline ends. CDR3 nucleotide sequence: TGTGCCATCGGTTACGCAAACTCTGGAAACACCATATATTTT. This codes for CAIGYANSGNTIYF.

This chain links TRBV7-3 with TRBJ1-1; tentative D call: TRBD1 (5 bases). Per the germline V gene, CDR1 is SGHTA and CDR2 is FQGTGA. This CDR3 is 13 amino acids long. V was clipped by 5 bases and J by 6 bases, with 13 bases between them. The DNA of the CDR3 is TGTGCCAGCAGCACCGGCGGGGGAGCTGAAGCTTTCTTT. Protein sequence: CASSTGGGAEAFF.

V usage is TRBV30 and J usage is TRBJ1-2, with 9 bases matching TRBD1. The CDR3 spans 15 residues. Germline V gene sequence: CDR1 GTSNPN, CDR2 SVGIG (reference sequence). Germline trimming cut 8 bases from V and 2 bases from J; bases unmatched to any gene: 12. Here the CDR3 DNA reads TGTGCCGGGGGGGGACAGGGCCGGCAGAACTATGGCTACACCTTC. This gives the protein CAGGGQGRQNYGYTF.

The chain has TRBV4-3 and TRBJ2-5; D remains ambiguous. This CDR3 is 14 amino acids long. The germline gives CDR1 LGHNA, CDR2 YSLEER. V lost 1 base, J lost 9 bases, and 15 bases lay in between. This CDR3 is CASSQAGLVGPQYF. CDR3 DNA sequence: TGCGCCAGCAGCCAAGCGGGCTTGGTAGGTCCCCAGTACTTC.

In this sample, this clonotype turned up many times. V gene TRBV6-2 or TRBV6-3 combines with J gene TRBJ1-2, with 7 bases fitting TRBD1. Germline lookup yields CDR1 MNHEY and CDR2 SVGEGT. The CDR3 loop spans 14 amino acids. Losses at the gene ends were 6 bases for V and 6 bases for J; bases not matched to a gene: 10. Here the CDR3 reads CASSPPGTANGYTF. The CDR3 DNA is TGTGCCAGCAGCCCTCCCGGGACAGCGAATGGCTACACCTTC.

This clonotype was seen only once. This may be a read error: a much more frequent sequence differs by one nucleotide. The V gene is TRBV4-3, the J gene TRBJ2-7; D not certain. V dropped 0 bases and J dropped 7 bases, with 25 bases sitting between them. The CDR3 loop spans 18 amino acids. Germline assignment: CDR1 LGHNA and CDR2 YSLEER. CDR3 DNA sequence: TGCGCCAGCAGCCAAGATACGCCGGACGGGCTAAGGGCTCGGGAGCAGTACTTC. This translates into CASSQDTPDGLRAREQYF.

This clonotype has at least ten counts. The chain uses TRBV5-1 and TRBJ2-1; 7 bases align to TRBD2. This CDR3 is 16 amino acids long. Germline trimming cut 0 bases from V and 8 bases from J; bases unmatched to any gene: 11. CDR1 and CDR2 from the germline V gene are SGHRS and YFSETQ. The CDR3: CASSLGTSWPTDEQFF. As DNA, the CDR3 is TGCGCCAGCAGCTTGGGGACTAGTTGGCCCACGGATGAGCAGTTCTTC.

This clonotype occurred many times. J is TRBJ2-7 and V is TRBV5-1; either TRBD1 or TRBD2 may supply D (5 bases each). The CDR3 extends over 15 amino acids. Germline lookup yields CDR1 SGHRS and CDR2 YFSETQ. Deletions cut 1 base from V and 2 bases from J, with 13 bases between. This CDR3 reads CASSLQVGATYEQYF. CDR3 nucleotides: TGCGCCAGCAGCTTGCAGGTCGGGGCCACCTACGAGCAGTACTTC.

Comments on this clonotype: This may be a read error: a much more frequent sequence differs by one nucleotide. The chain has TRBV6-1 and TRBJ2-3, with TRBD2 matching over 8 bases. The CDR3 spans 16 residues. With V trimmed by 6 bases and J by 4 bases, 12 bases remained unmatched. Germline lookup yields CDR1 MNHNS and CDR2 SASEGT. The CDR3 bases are TGTGCCAGCAGGGGGAGTGGGGCGGGGGGAGCAGATACGCAGTATTTT. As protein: CASRGSGAGGADTQYF.

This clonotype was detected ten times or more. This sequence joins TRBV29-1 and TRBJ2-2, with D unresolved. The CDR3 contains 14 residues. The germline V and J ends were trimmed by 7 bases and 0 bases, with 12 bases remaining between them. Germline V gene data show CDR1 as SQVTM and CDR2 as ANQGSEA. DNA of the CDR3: TGCAGCGCCGGCTATAACGCGAACACCGGGGAGCTGTTTTTT. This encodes CSAGYNANTGELFF.

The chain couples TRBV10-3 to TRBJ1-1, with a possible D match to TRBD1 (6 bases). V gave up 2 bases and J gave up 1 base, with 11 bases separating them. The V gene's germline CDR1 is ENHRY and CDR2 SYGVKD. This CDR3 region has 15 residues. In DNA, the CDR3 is TGTGCCATCAGTGAGCCTACACAGGGGAACACTGAAGCTTTCTTT. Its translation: CAISEPTQGNTEAFF.

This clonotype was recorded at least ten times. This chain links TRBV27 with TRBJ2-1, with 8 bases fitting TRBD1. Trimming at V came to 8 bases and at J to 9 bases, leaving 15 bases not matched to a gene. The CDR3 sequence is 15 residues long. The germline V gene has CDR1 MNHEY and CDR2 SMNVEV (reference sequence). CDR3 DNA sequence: TGTGCCAGCCTACCGGATTATCAGGGGGCAGGTGAGCAGTTCTTC. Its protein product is CASLPDYQGAGEQFF.

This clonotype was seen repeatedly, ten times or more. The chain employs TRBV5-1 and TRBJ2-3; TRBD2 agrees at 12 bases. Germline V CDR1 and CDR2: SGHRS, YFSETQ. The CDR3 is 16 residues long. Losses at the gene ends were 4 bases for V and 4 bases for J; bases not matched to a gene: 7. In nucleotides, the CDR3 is TGCGCCAGCAGCCCCCCGACTAGCGGGAGTGCAGATACGCAGTATTTT. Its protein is CASSPPTSGSADTQYF.